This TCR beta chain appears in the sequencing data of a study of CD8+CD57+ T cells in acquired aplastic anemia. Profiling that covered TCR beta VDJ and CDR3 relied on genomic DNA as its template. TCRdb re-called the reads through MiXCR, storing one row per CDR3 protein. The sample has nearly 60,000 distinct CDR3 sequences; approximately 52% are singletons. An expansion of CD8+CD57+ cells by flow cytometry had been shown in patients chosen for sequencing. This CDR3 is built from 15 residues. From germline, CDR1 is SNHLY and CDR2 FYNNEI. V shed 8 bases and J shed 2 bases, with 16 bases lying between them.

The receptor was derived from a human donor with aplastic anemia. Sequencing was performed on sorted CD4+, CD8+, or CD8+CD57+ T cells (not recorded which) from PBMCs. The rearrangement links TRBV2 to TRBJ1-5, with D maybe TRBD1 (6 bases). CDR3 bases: TGTGCCAGCGGCTTGGGGTCAGGGGGCAATCAGCCCCAGCATTTT. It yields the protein CASGLGSGGNQPQHF.